A selection of T cell receptor beta chains follows, all from one sample in a study of Ad26.COV2.S vaccination and SARS-CoV-2 variants. The method was immunoSEQ multiplex PCR; TCRdb's version includes in-frame clones alone and lacks a portion of them. The sample includes 380,000 or so clones, 83% of them seen just once. Sequencing used peripheral blood, obtained in a trial of Ad26.COV2.S vaccine versus placebo. The source is a person aged 18-65 years who received the Ad26.COV2.S COVID-19 vaccine or a placebo. Both conserved end residues are part of each CDR3. D genes are given only for firm matches. Expanded clones get a size class; other rows say once, few or many, or leave the size out.

once	TRBV29-1	TRBJ2-5	TRBD2	CSGAGGDQETQYF	TGCAGCGGAGCGGGGGGGGACCAAGAGACCCAGTACTTC
NA	TRBV6-5	TRBJ2-2	NA	CASSSGPSTNTGELFF	TGTGCCAGCAGTTCGGGACCGAGTACGAACACCGGGGAGCTGTTTTTT
NA	TRBV19	TRBJ1-4	NA	CASSTQGHRNEKLFF	TGTGCCAGTAGTACTCAAGGGCACAGAAATGAAAAACTGTTTTTT
few	TRBV4-1	TRBJ2-7	NA	CASSQGVLASSSYEQYF	TGCGCCAGCAGCCAAGGGGTTCTAGCGTCAAGCTCCTACGAGCAGTACTTC
NA	TRBV6-5	TRBJ1-1	NA	CAKRREPFTEAFF	TGTGCCAAAAGGCGGGAGCCCTTCACTGAAGCTTTCTTT
NA	TRBV6-2/TRBV6-3	TRBJ2-3	NA	CASSYPARLATDTQYF	TGTGCCAGCAGTTATCCGGCCCGTCTGGCCACAGATACGCAGTATTTT
NA	TRBV27	TRBJ2-2	TRBD1	CASSPLGGQGSTGELFF	TGTGCCAGCAGTCCACTCGGAGGACAGGGATCCACCGGGGAGCTGTTTTTT
NA	TRBV6-5	TRBJ2-1	NA	CASSRAGSSYNEQFF	TGTGCCAGCAGTCGGGCCGGGAGCTCCTACAATGAGCAGTTCTTC
NA	TRBV5-1	TRBJ2-7	TRBD1	CASSFGTGGNYEQYF	TGCGCCAGCAGCTTTGGGACAGGGGGAAACTACGAGCAGTACTTC
NA	TRBV28	TRBJ2-2	NA	CASKKHSGTVLGELFF	TGTGCCAGCAAAAAACATAGTGGGACTGTCTTGGGGGAGCTGTTTTTT
NA	TRBV4-2	TRBJ1-2	NA	CASTQNRVYGYTF	TGTGCCAGCACCCAGAACAGGGTCTATGGCTACACCTTC
NA	TRBV7-3	TRBJ2-1	NA	CASSPDSTAYNEQFF	TGTGCCAGCAGCCCCGACTCGACAGCCTACAATGAGCAGTTCTTC
NA	TRBV19	TRBJ1-2	TRBD1	CASSFLPGTGYGYTF	TGTGCCAGTAGTTTCCTTCCCGGGACAGGGTATGGCTACACCTTC
NA	TRBV7-3	TRBJ2-2	NA	CASSPGGGRTPLTGELFF	TGTGCCAGCAGCCCCGGTGGTGGGAGGACCCCCCTTACCGGGGAGCTGTTTTTT
few	TRBV7-2	TRBJ2-5	NA	CASSVGPRETQYF	TGTGCCAGCAGCGTAGGGCCCAGGGAGACCCAGTACTTC
NA	TRBV11-3	TRBJ2-3	TRBD2	CASSLVAGGLTDTQYF	TGTGCCAGCAGCTTAGTAGCGGGAGGGCTCACAGATACGCAGTATTTT
NA	TRBV7-9	TRBJ2-3	NA	CASSRGAGGTDTQYF	TGTGCCAGCTCCCGAGGAGCAGGGGGGACAGATACGCAGTATTTT
NA	TRBV11-2	TRBJ2-7	TRBD2	CASSLGTSGYEQYF	TGTGCCAGCAGCTTAGGGACTAGCGGCTACGAGCAGTACTTC
NA	TRBV19	TRBJ1-6	NA	CASRNGPNSPLHF	TGTGCCAGTAGAAATGGCCCCAATTCACCCCTCCACTTT
NA	TRBV5-6	TRBJ1-4	TRBD1	CASSGQGAPDEKLFF	TGTGCCAGCAGCGGCCAGGGGGCGCCGGATGAAAAACTGTTTTTT
NA	TRBV13	TRBJ1-5	NA	CASSLGLGALSPQHF	TGTGCCAGCAGCTTAGGCCTGGGGGCCCTATCGCCCCAGCATTTT
NA	TRBV19	TRBJ1-2	NA	CASEQGVGYTF	TGTGCCAGTGAACAGGGTGTCGGCTACACCTTC
few	TRBV4-1	TRBJ1-6	NA	CASSQERRVDSPLHF	TGCGCCAGCAGCCAAGAGCGCAGGGTGGATTCACCCCTCCACTTT
NA	TRBV13	TRBJ2-7	TRBD1	CASSPTGLDEQYF	TGTGCCAGCAGCCCGACAGGGTTAGACGAGCAGTACTTC
NA	TRBV10-3	TRBJ1-3	TRBD1	CAISATGTGGAENTIYF	TGTGCCATCAGTGCGACCGGGACAGGGGGCGCGGAAAACACCATATATTTT
NA	TRBV7-2	TRBJ2-1	TRBD2	CASSPQRGLDEQFF	TGTGCCAGCAGCCCCCAGCGGGGCCTAGATGAGCAGTTCTTC
NA	TRBV27	TRBJ1-2	TRBD1	CASKQGAGGYTF	TGTGCCAGCAAACAGGGGGCAGGTGGCTACACCTTC
NA	TRBV6-2/TRBV6-3	TRBJ2-5	TRBD1	CASSGQGPGTQYF	TGTGCCAGCAGTGGACAGGGTCCTGGGACCCAGTACTTC